This entry lists 9 T cell receptor beta chains sequenced from one sample in a study of response to subunit inactivated influenza vaccine. One entry per CDR3 protein results from TCRdb running MiXCR on the RT-PCR reads. The profile shows 540,000 or so distinct CDR3 sequences, roughly 13% of them singletons. Sample: PBMCs from blood, taken about 6 weeks after vaccination. The receptors here all came from a man aged 50 to 60 who received an inactivated influenza vaccine.

This rearrangement joins TRBV12-3 or TRBV12-4 to TRBJ2-7; D unclear. The CDR3 extends over 14 amino acids. V was cut by 5 bases and J by 2 bases, with 13 bases left in between. This CDR3 reads CASSERPGPYEQYF. CDR3 nucleotides: TGTGCCAGCAGTGAACGGCCAGGCCCCTACGAGCAGTACTTC.

This clonotype has a handful of counts. The chain has TRBV5-6 and TRBJ2-4, with D possibly being TRBD2 (5 bases). From germline, CDR1 is SGHDT and CDR2 YYEEEE. The CDR3 runs to 12 residues. V gave up 4 bases and J gave up 9 bases, with 11 bases separating them. As DNA, the CDR3 is TGTGCCAGCAGCCGCCCGGCGGGCATTCAGTACTTC. Its protein is CASSRPAGIQYF.

The rearrangement joins TRBV29-1 to TRBJ2-5, with D perhaps matching TRBD1 (6 bases). This CDR3 contains 12 residues. Germline V gene lookup returns CDR1 SQVTM and CDR2 ANQGSEA. Trimming stripped 3 bases from V and 5 bases from J, with 10 bases between. This chain's CDR3 is CSVDGQGETQYF. In DNA form, the CDR3 reads TGCAGCGTTGACGGTCAGGGGGAGACCCAGTACTTC.

The table lists this clonotype with a few counts. The V call is TRBV5-1, the J call TRBJ2-7; unclear D gene. The germline V gene encodes CDR1 SGHRS and CDR2 YFSETQ. The CDR3 has 13 residues. V lost 4 bases and J lost 3, with 11 bases in between. The CDR3 DNA follows: TGCGCCAGCAGCCTTGGAATGAACTACGAGCAGTACTTC. It translates to CASSLGMNYEQYF.

This clonotype was picked up a small number of times. The rearrangement links TRBV6-2 or TRBV6-3 to TRBJ2-3; TRBD1 agrees at 9 bases. This CDR3 has 14 residues. Losses at the gene ends were 5 bases for V and 2 bases for J; bases not matched to a gene: 2. The germline V gene has CDR1 MNHEY and CDR2 SVGEGT. The CDR3 spells CASSRTGVTDTQYF. CDR3 DNA: TGTGCCAGCAGTCGGACAGGGGTCACAGATACGCAGTATTTT.

Note on this clonotype: Mismatch with germline at one junction end may stem from a read error. This chain uses TRBV5-1 with TRBJ2-6; D remains ambiguous. CDR1 is SGHRS and CDR2 is YFSETQ in the germline V gene. This CDR3 is 18 amino acids long. CDR3 residues: CASSLARVGGAGANVLTF. The CDR3 region has the DNA TGCGCCAGCAGTTTGGCCAGAGTAGGCGGCGCTGGGGCCAACGTCCTGACTTTC.

The V gene is TRBV9, the J gene TRBJ2-3; 7 bases match TRBD2. Trimming at V came to 0 bases and at J to 1 base, leaving 2 bases not matched to a gene. Germline lookup yields CDR1 SGDLS and CDR2 YYNGEE. This CDR3 comprises 15 residues. The CDR3 nucleotides are TGTGCCAGCAGCGTAGGTGGGGGGGGCACAGATACGCAGTATTTT. Amino acid sequence: CASSVGGGGTDTQYF.

This clonotype appeared many times. CDR3 sequence reads: CASSLSRHNEKLFF. CDR3 in DNA: TGTGCCAGCAGTTTGTCCAGACATAATGAAAAACTGTTTTTT. The chain employs TRBV12-3 or TRBV12-4 and TRBJ1-4; D is undetermined. The V gene lost 3 bases and the J gene lost 4 bases, with 9 bases spanning the gap. The CDR3 totals 14 residues.

In this sample, this clonotype turned up a few times. The rearrangement joins TRBV5-1 to TRBJ1-5, with 7 bases matching TRBD1. Trimming at V came to 0 bases and at J to 3 bases, leaving 3 bases not matched to a gene. The CDR3 contains 15 residues. CDR1 and CDR2 from the germline V gene are SGHRS and YFSETQ. The CDR3 loop is CASSLETGFNQPQHF. CDR3 DNA: TGCGCCAGCAGCTTGGAGACAGGGTTCAATCAGCCCCAGCATTTT.